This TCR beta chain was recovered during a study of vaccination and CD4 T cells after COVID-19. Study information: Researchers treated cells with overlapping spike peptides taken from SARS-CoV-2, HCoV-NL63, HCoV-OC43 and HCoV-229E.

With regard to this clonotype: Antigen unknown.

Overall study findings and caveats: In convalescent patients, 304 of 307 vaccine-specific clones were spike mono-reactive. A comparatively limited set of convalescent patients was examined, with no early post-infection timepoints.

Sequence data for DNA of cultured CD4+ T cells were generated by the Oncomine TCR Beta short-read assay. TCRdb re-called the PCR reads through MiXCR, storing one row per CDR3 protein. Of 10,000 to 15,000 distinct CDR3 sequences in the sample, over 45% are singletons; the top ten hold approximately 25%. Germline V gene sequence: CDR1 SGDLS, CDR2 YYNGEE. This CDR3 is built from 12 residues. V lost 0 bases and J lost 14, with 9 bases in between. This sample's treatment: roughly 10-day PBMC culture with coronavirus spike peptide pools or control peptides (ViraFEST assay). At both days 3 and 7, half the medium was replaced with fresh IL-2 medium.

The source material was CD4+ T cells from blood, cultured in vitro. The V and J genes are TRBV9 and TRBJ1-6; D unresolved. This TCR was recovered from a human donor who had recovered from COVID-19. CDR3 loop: CASSVEGLTLHF. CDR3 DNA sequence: TGTGCCAGCAGCGTAGAAGGATTAACCCTCCACTTT.